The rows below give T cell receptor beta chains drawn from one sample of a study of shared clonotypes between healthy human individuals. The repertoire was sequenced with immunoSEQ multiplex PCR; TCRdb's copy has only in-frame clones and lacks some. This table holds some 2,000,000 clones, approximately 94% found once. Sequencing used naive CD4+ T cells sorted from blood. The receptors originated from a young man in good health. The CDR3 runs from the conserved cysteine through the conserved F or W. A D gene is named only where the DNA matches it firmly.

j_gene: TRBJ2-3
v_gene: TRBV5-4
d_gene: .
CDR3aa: CASSESGTSRNTQYF
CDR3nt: TGTGCCAGCAGCGAGTCCGGGACATCCCGAAATACGCAGTATTTT

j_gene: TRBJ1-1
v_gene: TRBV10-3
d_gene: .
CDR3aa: CAIRGQGTEAFF
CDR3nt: TGTGCCATCAGGGGGCAGGGCACTGAAGCTTTCTTT

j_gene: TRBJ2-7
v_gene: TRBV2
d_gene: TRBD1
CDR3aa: CASSGPPGQGTYEQYF
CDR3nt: TGTGCCAGCAGTGGACCCCCGGGACAGGGCACCTACGAGCAGTACTTC

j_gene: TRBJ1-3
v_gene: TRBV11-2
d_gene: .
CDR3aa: CASSPQPGNTIYF
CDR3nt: TGTGCCAGCAGCCCCCAGCCTGGAAACACCATATATTTT

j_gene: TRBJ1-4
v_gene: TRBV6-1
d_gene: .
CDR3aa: CASSEPGLTNEKLFF
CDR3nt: TGTGCCAGCAGTGAACCGGGACTAACTAATGAAAAACTGTTTTTT

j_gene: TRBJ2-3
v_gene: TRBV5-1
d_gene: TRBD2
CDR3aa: CASSLLGTSYPDTQYF
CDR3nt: TGCGCCAGCAGCTTGTTAGGGACTAGTTATCCAGATACGCAGTATTTT

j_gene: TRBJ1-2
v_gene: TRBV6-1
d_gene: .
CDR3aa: CASSPGGGAYGYTF
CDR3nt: TGTGCCAGCAGCCCCGGCGGGGGGGCCTATGGCTACACCTTC

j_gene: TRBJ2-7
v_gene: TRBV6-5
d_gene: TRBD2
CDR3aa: CASSPLAGPYEQYF
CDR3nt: TGTGCCAGCAGCCCTCTAGCGGGCCCCTACGAGCAGTACTTC

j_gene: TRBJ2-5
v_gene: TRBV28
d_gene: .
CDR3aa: CASSGGRETQYF
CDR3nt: TGTGCCAGCAGCGGGGGGCGAGAGACCCAGTACTTC

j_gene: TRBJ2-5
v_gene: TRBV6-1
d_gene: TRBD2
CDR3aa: CASSEQRASGAQETQYF
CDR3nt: TGTGCCAGCAGTGAACAGAGAGCTAGCGGGGCCCAAGAGACCCAGTACTTC

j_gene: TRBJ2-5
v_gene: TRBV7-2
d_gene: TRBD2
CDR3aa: CASSREGRGGQETQYF
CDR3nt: TGTGCCAGCAGCCGCGAGGGGCGGGGGGGTCAAGAGACCCAGTACTTC

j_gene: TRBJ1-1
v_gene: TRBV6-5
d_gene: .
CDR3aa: CASTGNPVRGTEAFF
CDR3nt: TGTGCCAGCACTGGAAACCCGGTGAGGGGCACTGAAGCTTTCTTT

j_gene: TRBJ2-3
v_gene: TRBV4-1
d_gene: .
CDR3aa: CASSQDPGAPRGTDTQYF
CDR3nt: TGCGCCAGCAGCCAAGACCCCGGCGCCCCGAGGGGCACAGATACGCAGTATTTT